This TCR beta chain was found in a study of shared clonotypes between healthy human individuals (TCRdb year 2020). About the full investigation: A couple of women and a few men aged 18 to 49 years were included in the cohort. For each donor, three plates each were used for CD4 naive and CD4 memory, two plates were used for CD8 naive, and one plate was used for CD8 memory. Blood TCR repertoires of about 5 healthy adults were deeply sequenced to estimate repertoire size and the extent of clonotype sharing between individuals. Libraries were prepared and TCR repertoires were sequenced by different laboratories using diverse techniques, in order to increase sequencing depth and limit assay-specific biases. Per donor, leukapheresis produced somewhere between about 0.94 and 9 billion PBMCs.

The germline V gene specifies SNHLY as CDR1 and FYNNEI as CDR2. The CDR3, cysteine through phenylalanine, is 15 amino acids long. Only CDR3 DNA remains: 45 bases, in frame from the first base. V was cut back by 2 bases and J by 11 bases, leaving a gap of 19 bases between them. TCR CDR3 regions were amplified from genomic DNA by multiplex PCR using the deep immunoSEQ assay. For each cell subset, the extracted genomic DNA was distributed evenly across all wells of several immunoSEQ 96-well plates, and each plate served as one replicate. For sorted subsets, approximately 210 ng genomic DNA, equal to 30,000 to 35,000 T cell genomes, was loaded into each replicate PCR. Purified libraries were quantified with a Qubit 3.0 fluorometer, sized on a Bioanalyzer 2100, and re-quantified with the KAPA Library Quantification kit. A separate single-read 150-cycle Illumina NextSeq 550 flow cell was used to sequence each immunoSEQ 96-well plate. Per the authors' processing: The immunoSEQ output contained only junctional sequences without quality scores, so filtering could not match that applied to full-length reads. Sequences were annotated with PyIR, a Python wrapper for IgBLAST v1.9, and V/J genes and CDR3 were assigned using IMGT germline references. Any read was removed if the V/J assignment was weak (E-value above 1e-6), the CDR3 was missing, or the read contained stop codons, out-of-frame junctions, or ambiguous translated residues. V3J clonotypes were defined by identical inferred V gene, J gene, and CDR3 amino acid sequence. Percentage overlap between repertoires was computed as shared unique clonotypes divided by the size of the smaller repertoire. Repertoire richness was assessed with RTK rarefaction, the Chao1 estimator, and Recon v2.1 estimates of unobserved clonotypes. Generation probabilities were computed with OLGA for all TCRbeta clonotypes obtained by the gDNA method from four donors. Sourced from immuneACCESS, this table was stored by TCRdb with only in-frame sequences that have V and J called. A share of the clones is absent; for the studies checked, an unresolved V gene accounts for under half, and the remainder has no known explanation. V, J and clone size derive from that table, while D and trimming were established from the DNA sequence. Here the sample has some 2,100,000 clones; approximately 96% occur a single time. Roughly 0.13% of the sample is taken by the ten largest.

Broad study findings and their caveats: Based on pairwise subsampling, the degree of clonotype sharing among donors was expected to be affected by sequencing depth. The small number of donors limited the genetic and exposure-history diversity represented. Clonotypes shared by all four sorted-subset donors showed higher generation probabilities than non-shared clonotypes. Across a handful of donors, roughly 5.4% of naive CD4, around 3.5% of naive CD8, around 2.5% of memory CD4, and around 0.4% of memory CD8 clonotypes were shared. Sampling was limited to blood, and TCR repertoires in tissue likely differ from TCR repertoires in blood. Even with the large sequencing depth, rarefaction of the sorted-subset datasets indicated that sequencing was incomplete. Estimated clonotype richness was generally larger for naive than for memory subsets.

Note on this clone: It lacks a known antigen. Base qualities are missing; no much larger clone stands one base away.

Donors were healthy HIV-negative adults with no recently reported acute infections or vaccinations. Only Caucasian adults living in Nashville, Tennessee, USA were represented among the donors. CD4+ T cells were enriched by magnetic negative selection, after which naive cells were positively selected on CD45RA and the negative fraction was taken as the memory subset. Blood was collected by leukapheresis, and PBMCs were isolated by Ficoll-Histopaque density gradient centrifugation and then cryopreserved in liquid nitrogen vapor phase. Analytical flow cytometry was used to check the purity and quantity of each magnetically sorted T cell population. Genomic DNA was isolated from every sorted fraction and measured by UV absorbance on a Nanodrop 2000c.

The V gene is TRBV2 and the J gene is TRBJ1-5; the D gene identity is not certain. The source is a man between 18 and 29 years old in good health. The sequencing input was naive CD4+ T cells sorted from blood. The intended sense of this specimen's cell subset or site label: CD45RA+ positively selected. The base sequence is TGTGCCAGCAGTGAATTGCGGTCAGACCCCAGAGCCCAGCATTTT. Translated, this gives CASSELRSDPRAQHF. Beyond the CDR3, the reference TRBV2 and TRBJ1-5 genes provide the residues; the full variable domain reads: EPEVTQTPSHQVTQMGQEVILRCVPISNHLYFYWYRQILGQKVEFLVSFYNNEISEKSEIFDDQFSVERPDGSNFTLKIRSTKLEDSAMYFCASSELRSDPRAQHFGDGTRLSIL.